This is a list of T cell receptor beta chains from one sample in a study of blood T cell repertoires in COVID-19. Repertoires were generated with immunoSEQ multiplex PCR, while TCRdb's copy carries only in-frame clones and drops some. Of about 220,000 clones in the sample, 83% were seen once. Specimen: peripheral blood. Receptors originate from a woman between 40 and 55 years old with active or convalescent COVID-19. Each CDR3 is given with its conserved first and last residue. The D gene is left open where the match is weak. Clone size appears in some rows only: once, few, many, or a class for an expanded clone.

d_call: TRBD2; clone_size: .; v_call: TRBV7-3; j_call: TRBJ2-2; cdr3_nt: TGTGCCAGCAGCTTAGGGACTAGCGGGGGACCGGAGCTGTTTTTT; cdr3_aa: CASSLGTSGGPELFF
d_call: .; clone_size: .; v_call: TRBV6-5; j_call: TRBJ2-5; cdr3_nt: TGTGCCAGCAGTTACTCCCCGTACCAAGAGACCCAGTACTTC; cdr3_aa: CASSYSPYQETQYF
d_call: .; clone_size: .; v_call: TRBV10-3; j_call: TRBJ2-2; cdr3_nt: TGTGCCATCAGTGACGGGGAGTCGAACACCGGGGAGCTGTTTTTT; cdr3_aa: CAISDGESNTGELFF
d_call: TRBD1; clone_size: .; v_call: TRBV12-3/TRBV12-4; j_call: TRBJ2-7; cdr3_nt: TGTGCCAGCACCGGGGACAGCTCCTACGAGCAGTACTTC; cdr3_aa: CASTGDSSYEQYF
d_call: .; clone_size: .; v_call: TRBV30; j_call: TRBJ1-1; cdr3_nt: TGTGCCTGGAGTGTAAGTATCAGGAACACTGAAGCTTTCTTT; cdr3_aa: CAWSVSIRNTEAFF
d_call: .; clone_size: .; v_call: TRBV20-1; j_call: TRBJ2-1; cdr3_nt: TGCAGTGCTAGTGGGGGATATGGGGCCAATGAGCAGTTCTTC; cdr3_aa: CSASGGYGANEQFF
d_call: TRBD2; clone_size: .; v_call: TRBV5-6; j_call: TRBJ2-5; cdr3_nt: TGTGCCAGCAGCGGCGGGAGAACACCCCAAGAGACCCAGTACTTC; cdr3_aa: CASSGGRTPQETQYF
d_call: TRBD1; clone_size: .; v_call: TRBV9; j_call: TRBJ1-2; cdr3_nt: TGTGCCAGCAGTGCATACGGGACAGGGGGCGACTATGGCTACACCTTC; cdr3_aa: CASSAYGTGGDYGYTF
d_call: .; clone_size: .; v_call: TRBV5-8; j_call: TRBJ1-4; cdr3_nt: TGTGCCAGCAGCTTGGATGCGACAGACAAACTGTTTTTT; cdr3_aa: CASSLDATDKLFF
d_call: .; clone_size: .; v_call: TRBV7-2; j_call: TRBJ2-1; cdr3_nt: TGTGCCAGCAGCTTCCCGGCTAGCGACAATGAGCAGTTCTTC; cdr3_aa: CASSFPASDNEQFF
d_call: .; clone_size: .; v_call: TRBV5-1; j_call: TRBJ2-3; cdr3_nt: TGCGCCAGCAGCATTCCCAGGGATACGCAGTATTTT; cdr3_aa: CASSIPRDTQYF
d_call: TRBD1; clone_size: .; v_call: TRBV25-1; j_call: TRBJ2-2; cdr3_nt: TGTGCCAGCAGTAGGTTTACAGGGGTGAACACCGGGGAGCTGTTTTTT; cdr3_aa: CASSRFTGVNTGELFF
d_call: TRBD1; clone_size: .; v_call: TRBV7-3; j_call: TRBJ1-2; cdr3_nt: TGTGCCAGCAGCCCTACCTTAGACAGGGGGCTTTACGGCTACACCTTC; cdr3_aa: CASSPTLDRGLYGYTF
d_call: .; clone_size: .; v_call: TRBV7-6; j_call: TRBJ1-6; cdr3_nt: TGTGCCAGCAGCAGGTACAGGGAGTGGGTCTATAATTCACCCCTCCACTTT; cdr3_aa: CASSRYREWVYNSPLHF
d_call: .; clone_size: .; v_call: TRBV6-2/TRBV6-3; j_call: TRBJ2-1; cdr3_nt: TGTGCCAGCAGTTACCAAATTTCGCGGGACTACAATGAGCAGTTCTTC; cdr3_aa: CASSYQISRDYNEQFF
d_call: .; clone_size: .; v_call: TRBV4-1; j_call: TRBJ2-5; cdr3_nt: TGCGCCAGCAGCCCGGAAGGGGGAGAGACCCAGTACTTC; cdr3_aa: CASSPEGGETQYF
d_call: TRBD1; clone_size: .; v_call: TRBV5-1; j_call: TRBJ1-4; cdr3_nt: TGCGCCAGCAGCGCAGGACAGGGCGTTTGGGAAAAACTGTTTTTT; cdr3_aa: CASSAGQGVWEKLFF
d_call: .; clone_size: .; v_call: TRBV9; j_call: TRBJ1-2; cdr3_nt: TGTGCCAGCACCAATAACTATGGCTACACCTTC; cdr3_aa: CASTNNYGYTF
d_call: .; clone_size: .; v_call: TRBV19; j_call: TRBJ1-5; cdr3_nt: TGTGCCAGTAGCCACGGGCAGGGGTATAACAGGGTTAAGCCCCAGCATTTT; cdr3_aa: CASSHGQGYNRVKPQHF
d_call: TRBD1; clone_size: .; v_call: TRBV30; j_call: TRBJ1-5; cdr3_nt: TGTGCCTCCGGCCGGGACAGCTTCAATCAGCCCCAGCATTTT; cdr3_aa: CASGRDSFNQPQHF
d_call: .; clone_size: .; v_call: TRBV25-1; j_call: TRBJ1-1; cdr3_nt: TGTGCCAGCAGACTAGATGGCGGGAACACTGAAGCTTTCTTT; cdr3_aa: CASRLDGGNTEAFF
d_call: .; clone_size: .; v_call: TRBV27; j_call: TRBJ1-6; cdr3_nt: TGTGCCAGCAGTTTTGCAGGGGCCTATAATTCACCCCTCCACTTT; cdr3_aa: CASSFAGAYNSPLHF
d_call: .; clone_size: .; v_call: TRBV7-3; j_call: TRBJ2-1; cdr3_nt: TGTGCCAGCAGCTCCCCGGAGGCCTCACAGGGTCTTCAGTTCTTC; cdr3_aa: CASSSPEASQGLQFF
d_call: .; clone_size: .; v_call: TRBV27; j_call: TRBJ1-2; cdr3_nt: TGTGCCAGCAGTTCCCAGGGATATGGCTACACCTTC; cdr3_aa: CASSSQGYGYTF
d_call: .; clone_size: .; v_call: TRBV6-2/TRBV6-3; j_call: TRBJ2-3; cdr3_nt: TGTGCCAGCAGTACATGGACAGGGAGGGGAACAGATACGCAGTATTTT; cdr3_aa: CASSTWTGRGTDTQYF
d_call: .; clone_size: .; v_call: TRBV13; j_call: TRBJ1-1; cdr3_nt: TGTGCCAGCAGCTTAAGGGCGGGGAACACTGAAGCTTTCTTT; cdr3_aa: CASSLRAGNTEAFF
d_call: .; clone_size: .; v_call: TRBV12-3/TRBV12-4; j_call: TRBJ2-7; cdr3_nt: TGTGCCACCCAGGCGACAGGCTCCTACGAGCAGTACTTC; cdr3_aa: CATQATGSYEQYF
d_call: .; clone_size: .; v_call: TRBV6-2/TRBV6-3; j_call: TRBJ1-5; cdr3_nt: TGTGCCAGCAGTTATACAGGGTGGTCTAATCAGCCCCAGCATTTT; cdr3_aa: CASSYTGWSNQPQHF
d_call: TRBD1; clone_size: .; v_call: TRBV2; j_call: TRBJ2-3; cdr3_nt: TGTGCCAGCAGTGAAGGTCAGGGGGCGGGTACGCAGTATTTT; cdr3_aa: CASSEGQGAGTQYF
d_call: .; clone_size: .; v_call: TRBV12-3/TRBV12-4; j_call: TRBJ1-3; cdr3_nt: TGTGCCCATGCCGGGAATACTTTGGACACCATATATTTT; cdr3_aa: CAHAGNTLDTIYF
d_call: .; clone_size: .; v_call: TRBV7-2; j_call: TRBJ1-3; cdr3_nt: TGTGCCAGCAGCTTCCAGGGGACCGGTTCTGGAAACACCATATATTTT; cdr3_aa: CASSFQGTGSGNTIYF
d_call: .; clone_size: few; v_call: TRBV5-1; j_call: TRBJ2-5; cdr3_nt: TGCGCCAGCAGCTTGAACAGGTTTATGGAGACCCAGTACTTC; cdr3_aa: CASSLNRFMETQYF
d_call: .; clone_size: .; v_call: TRBV25-1; j_call: TRBJ2-2; cdr3_nt: TGTGCCAGCAGTGAAACCCAGGGGATCGGCCGGGGAGCTGTTTTT; cdr3_aa: CASSETQGIGRGAVF
d_call: .; clone_size: .; v_call: TRBV14; j_call: TRBJ1-6; cdr3_nt: TGTGCCAGCAGCCAAGATATTGGTGGAAACCCCAGGGCCCTCCACTTT; cdr3_aa: CASSQDIGGNPRALHF
d_call: .; clone_size: .; v_call: TRBV18; j_call: TRBJ1-2; cdr3_nt: TGTGCCAGCTCGCTTATCGCGGACAGAGTCTATGGCTACACCTTC; cdr3_aa: CASSLIADRVYGYTF
d_call: .; clone_size: few; v_call: TRBV6-2/TRBV6-3; j_call: TRBJ1-1; cdr3_nt: TGTGCCAGCAGTGACGCAGGGGTCTTGAACACTGAAGCTTTCTTT; cdr3_aa: CASSDAGVLNTEAFF
d_call: TRBD2; clone_size: .; v_call: TRBV11-2; j_call: TRBJ2-3; cdr3_nt: TGTGCCAGCAGCTCGCCAGCGGGAGGAGGGACAGATACGCAGTATTTT; cdr3_aa: CASSSPAGGGTDTQYF
d_call: TRBD1; clone_size: .; v_call: TRBV30; j_call: TRBJ1-4; cdr3_nt: TGTGCCTGGAGTGTAGCGGGCAGGGGGAACGAAAAACTGTTTTTT; cdr3_aa: CAWSVAGRGNEKLFF
d_call: .; clone_size: once; v_call: TRBV2; j_call: TRBJ2-5; cdr3_nt: TGTGCCAGCAGGACGGTGCCGGGAGAGACCCAGTACTTC; cdr3_aa: CASRTVPGETQYF
d_call: TRBD1; clone_size: .; v_call: TRBV5-6; j_call: TRBJ1-2; cdr3_nt: TGTGCCAGCAGCTTAGGGACAGGGCCCACAACATCATATGGCTACACCTTC; cdr3_aa: CASSLGTGPTTSYGYTF
d_call: .; clone_size: many; v_call: TRBV29-1; j_call: TRBJ2-7; cdr3_nt: TGCAGCTATACGACCACTAAGGAACTGTACTTC; cdr3_aa: CSYTTTKELYF
d_call: .; clone_size: .; v_call: TRBV5-5; j_call: TRBJ2-1; cdr3_nt: TGTGCCAGCAGCTTGTTTACAGCCAACAATGAGCAGTTCTTC; cdr3_aa: CASSLFTANNEQFF
d_call: .; clone_size: .; v_call: TRBV11-2; j_call: TRBJ2-1; cdr3_nt: TGTGCCAGCAGCTTAGGAGGAGGGTGGGGCGGAGGACTATACAATGAGCAGTTCTTC; cdr3_aa: CASSLGGGWGGGLYNEQFF
d_call: .; clone_size: .; v_call: TRBV4-1; j_call: TRBJ1-6; cdr3_nt: TGCGCCAGCAGCCAAGGCAGGGACTCCTATAATTCACCCCTCCACTTT; cdr3_aa: CASSQGRDSYNSPLHF
d_call: TRBD2; clone_size: .; v_call: TRBV11-2; j_call: TRBJ2-7; cdr3_nt: TGTGCCAGCAGCTCCTGGACTAGCGGGAGGGGGGCCTACGAGCAGTACTTC; cdr3_aa: CASSSWTSGRGAYEQYF
d_call: TRBD2; clone_size: .; v_call: TRBV5-8; j_call: TRBJ2-1; cdr3_nt: TGTGCCAGCAGCCCTAGACTAGCGGGAGTGGTGGGCAATGAGCAGTTCTTC; cdr3_aa: CASSPRLAGVVGNEQFF
d_call: TRBD1; clone_size: .; v_call: TRBV5-6; j_call: TRBJ1-1; cdr3_nt: TGTGCCAGCAGCTTGCCCGGGACAGATGAAGCTTTCTTT; cdr3_aa: CASSLPGTDEAFF